One sample yielded the 20 T cell receptor beta chains listed below, sequenced in a study of CD8 T cells in Susac syndrome. A quantity of roughly 0.5 to 1 ug RNA underwent reverse transcription using random hexamers. TCRdb reanalysed the immunoSEQ multiplex PCR reads using MiXCR and keeps one entry per CDR3 protein. The repertoire has around 200,000 distinct CDR3 sequences, roughly 94% of them found once; the top ten carry approximately 0.082%. Input material: CD4+ T cells from PBMCs. These receptors originate from a human donor with multiple sclerosis.

This sequence joins TRBV5-8 and TRBJ1-1, with D perhaps TRBD1 (6 bases). The CDR3 is made up of 11 amino acids. Trimming removed 7 bases at V and 5 bases at J, with 9 bases between. Germline CDR1 is SGHTS and CDR2 is YDEGEE. CDR3 sequence reads: CASQGWTEAFF. The DNA of the CDR3 is TGTGCCAGCCAGGGGTGGACTGAAGCTTTCTTT. Variable domain in full (rest from reference TRBV5-8 and TRBJ1-1): EAGVTQSPTHLIKTRGQQATLRCSPISGHTSVYWYQQALGLGLQFLLWYDEGEERNRGNFPPRFSGRQFPNYSSELNVNALELEDSALYLCASQGWTEAFFGQGTRLTVV.

The rearrangement links TRBV20-1 to TRBJ2-7; a possible D gene is TRBD2 (6 bases). The V gene's germline CDR1 is DFQATT and CDR2 SNEGSKA (reference sequence). The CDR3 sequence is 12 residues long. The V gene lost 3 bases and the J gene lost 5 bases, with 11 bases spanning the gap. CDR3 sequence (DNA): TGCAGTGCTAGCCGGGGGTGGAACGAGCAGTACGTC. Translation: CSASRGWNEQYV.

V is TRBV30 and J is TRBJ1-1; 11 nucleotides align to TRBD1. CDR1 and CDR2 from the germline V gene are GTSNPN and SVGIG (reference sequence). The CDR3 consists of 14 residues. The V and J ends lost 3 bases and 4 bases, in that order; junction bases with no gene match: 4. CDR3: CAWRSDRGPTEAFF. The CDR3 bases are TGTGCCTGGAGGTCGGACAGGGGGCCCACTGAAGCTTTCTTT.

V is TRBV4-2 and J is TRBJ2-5; 7 bases line up with TRBD1. The CDR3 spans 13 residues. Germline values: CDR1 LGHNA, CDR2 YNFKEQ. V was clipped by 5 bases and J by 4 bases; unmatched bases: 4. The CDR3 coding sequence is TGTGCCAGCAGCGACAACAGGGGAGAGACCCAGTACTTC. Translating it yields CASSDNRGETQYF.

The chain combines TRBV20-1 with TRBJ1-1; D remains ambiguous. The CDR3 is made up of 13 amino acids. CDR1 is DFQATT and CDR2 is SNEGSKA in the germline V gene (reference sequence). The germline V and J ends were trimmed by 3 bases and 1 base, with 9 bases remaining between them. DNA for the CDR3: TGCAGTGCTAGTTCCTGGGGGAACACTGAAGCTTTCTTT. Its translation is CSASSWGNTEAFF.

The CDR3 sequence is CASSIGTGDQHF. The CDR3 DNA reads as TGTGCCAGTAGTATCGGGACAGGGGACCAGCATTTT. The V gene is TRBV19, the J gene TRBJ1-5, with 10 bases lining up with TRBD1. Losses at the gene ends were 3 bases for V and 12 bases for J; bases not matched to a gene: 2. Germline V gene sequence: CDR1 LNHDA, CDR2 SQIVND (reference sequence). This CDR3 has 12 residues.

The rearrangement links TRBV2 to TRBJ2-1; TRBD1 matches at 8 bases. Germline V gene sequence: CDR1 SNHLY, CDR2 FYNNEI. V lost 6 bases to trimming and J lost 6 bases; unmatched junction nucleotides: 10. This CDR3 region has 15 residues. The CDR3 loop reads CASRAWDRTGNEQFF. CDR3 in DNA: TGTGCCAGCAGGGCATGGGACAGGACGGGCAATGAGCAGTTCTTC.

V usage is TRBV12-3 or TRBV12-4 and J usage is TRBJ2-7; a possible D gene is TRBD1 (6 bases). This CDR3 is built from 13 residues. The ends were cut back, 10 bases at V and 0 bases at J, with 13 bases in the middle. For the CDR3, the DNA is TGTGCCACCAAAACAGGGAGCTCCTACGAGCAGTACTTC. This translates into CATKTGSSYEQYF.

The chain carries TRBV12-3 or TRBV12-4 and TRBJ2-3; TRBD2 aligns across 8 bases. Trimming took 5 bases from V and 0 from J; bases not matched to a gene: 7. This CDR3 is 16 amino acids long. DNA of the CDR3: TGTGCCAGCAGTCCCCAGAGCGGGGGAAGCACAGATACGCAGTATTTT. Its protein is CASSPQSGGSTDTQYF.

This chain links TRBV25-1 with TRBJ1-2; the match to TRBD1 covers 9 bases. The length of the CDR3 is 15 residues. Germline assignment: CDR1 MGHDK and CDR2 SYGVNS. V lost 8 bases, J lost 2 bases, and 9 bases stayed unmatched. The CDR3 loop is CASLGSDRGNYGYTF. The CDR3 nucleotides read TGTGCCAGCCTCGGCAGCGACAGGGGGAACTATGGCTACACCTTC.

The V call is TRBV11-1, the J call TRBJ2-1, with D possibly being TRBD2 (7 bases). CDR1 is SGHAT, CDR2 FQDESV, per germline (reference sequence). Trimming stripped 4 bases from V and 0 bases from J, with 13 bases between. This CDR3 comprises 16 residues. Here the CDR3 DNA reads TGTGCCAGCAGCTCTCTAGGGGGGGCCTCCTACAATGAGCAGTTCTTC. As protein: CASSSLGGASYNEQFF.

This sequence joins TRBV7-8 and TRBJ2-1, with D tentatively TRBD2 (5 bases). CDR3 length equals 15 residues. Germline CDR1 is SGHVS and CDR2 is FQNEAQ. V was clipped by 4 bases and J by 5 bases, with 15 bases between them. This CDR3 reads CASSSGRGRNNEQFF. CDR3 DNA sequence: TGTGCCAGCAGCTCAGGACGGGGAAGGAACAATGAGCAGTTCTTC.

The chain employs TRBV2 and TRBJ1-6; D possibly corresponds to TRBD1 (5 bases). With 10 bases removed from V and 0 bases from J, the gap between germline ends came to 13 bases. Germline V gene sequence: CDR1 SNHLY, CDR2 FYNNEI. This CDR3 spans 15 amino acids. The CDR3 DNA is TGTGCCAATGGGGCGCTTAGCTCCTATAATTCACCCCTCCACTTT. As protein: CANGALSSYNSPLHF.

The chain combines TRBV12-3 or TRBV12-4 with TRBJ2-6, with D hard to call. Trimming removed 6 bases from V and 5 bases from J, with 14 bases in between. The CDR3 consists of 15 residues. As DNA, the CDR3 is TGTGCCAGCAGCCCGGGTCTTAGGAGGGCCAACGTCCTGACTTTC. Translated: CASSPGLRRANVLTF.

V and J are TRBV29-1 and TRBJ2-7, with D perhaps matching TRBD1 (5 bases). Trimming took off 8 bases at V and 3 bases at J, with 20 bases between the two ends. This CDR3 region has 14 residues. Germline V lookup: CDR1 SQVTM, CDR2 ANQGSEA. Here the CDR3 DNA reads TGCAGCCCCTACTTGGGAATGGACATCTACGAGCAGTACGTC. This encodes CSPYLGMDIYEQYV.

The chain uses TRBV5-4 and TRBJ2-5, with unresolved D. CDR1 SGHNT and CDR2 YYREEE come from the germline V gene (reference sequence). The CDR3 length is 12 residues. With 7 bases removed from V and 5 bases from J, the gap between germline ends came to 12 bases. DNA for the CDR3: TGTGCCAGCGGCTCTGGTCTGGAGACCCAGTACTTC. Protein: CASGSGLETQYF.

This sequence joins TRBV2 and TRBJ2-3, with a possible D match to TRBD1 (6 bases). The CDR3 is 15 residues long. The germline V gene has CDR1 SNHLY and CDR2 FYNNEI. The germline V and J ends were trimmed by 6 bases and 2 bases, with 15 bases remaining between them. The CDR3 spells CASRPDRLNTDTQYF. CDR3 coding DNA: TGTGCCAGCAGGCCGGACAGACTCAACACAGATACGCAGTATTTT.

This sequence joins TRBV29-1 and TRBJ2-1, with D perhaps given as TRBD1 or TRBD2 (5 bases each). The V gene lost 4 bases and the J gene lost 9 bases, with 7 bases spanning the gap. This CDR3 contains 10 residues. CDR1 is SQVTM and CDR2 is ANQGSEA in the germline V gene. The CDR3 is CSVGDAEQFF. For the CDR3, the DNA is TGCAGCGTTGGGGACGCTGAGCAGTTCTTC.

The rearrangement joins TRBV2 to TRBJ1-5; unclear D gene. The CDR3 contains 13 residues. Germline V gives CDR1 SNHLY, CDR2 FYNNEI. V was trimmed by 9 bases and J by 1 base, leaving 10 bases between them. The CDR3 sequence: CASEKESNQPQHF. CDR3 sequence (DNA): TGTGCCAGTGAGAAGGAGAGCAATCAGCCCCAGCATTTT.

This chain joins TRBV6-5 and TRBJ1-6; no reliable D call. This CDR3 has 16 residues. V lost 4 bases, J lost 6 bases, and 16 bases lay in between. CDR1 MNHEY and CDR2 SVGAGI come from the germline V gene. CDR3 amino acids: CASSLYSGRSNSPLHF. As DNA, the CDR3 is TGTGCCAGCAGTTTGTACAGCGGTCGGAGTAATTCACCCCTCCACTTT.